These 7 T cell receptor beta chains originate from one sample sequenced in a study of cytomegalovirus exposure and HLA in healthy donors. Researchers ran the PCR with 60 Vbeta and 13 Jbeta primers. Only in-frame clones appear in the TCRdb table, and some are missing; sequencing was by immunoSEQ multiplex PCR. The repertoire table contains some 110,000 clones. Sequencing was carried out using PBMCs. These receptor sequences come from a man aged 18 to 30 in good health and CMV-seronegative.

The chain combines TRBV6-5 with TRBJ2-7, with TRBD2 matching over 8 bases. This CDR3 is built from 13 residues. The germline gives CDR1 MNHEY, CDR2 SVGAGI. The trim removed 5 bases at V and 7 bases at J, leaving 7 bases unmatched. Here the CDR3 DNA reads TGTGCCAGCAGTCAGCGGGAGATAAGTGAGCAGTACTTC. Amino acid sequence: CASSQREISEQYF.

The chain combines TRBV30 with TRBJ2-1; 9 nucleotides match TRBD1. V shed 0 bases, J shed 7 bases, and the junction held 13 bases outside the gene matches. The CDR3 has 17 residues. Germline V gene lookup returns CDR1 GTSNPN and CDR2 SVGIG (reference sequence). The DNA for the CDR3 is TGTGCCTGGAGTGTACGGGGAACAGGGGGCTTCGCAAATGAGCAGTTCTTC. It yields the protein CAWSVRGTGGFANEQFF.

J is TRBJ2-5 and V is TRBV4-2; 8 bases match TRBD1. The J segment lost 4 bases and the V segment lost 0 bases, leaving 10 bases of the junction unmatched. Per germline, CDR1 LGHNA and CDR2 YNFKEQ. The length of the CDR3 is 17 residues. The DNA for the CDR3 is TGTGCCAGCAGCCAAGATCCGGACAGGGCAAGGGGAGAGACCCAGTACTTC. Its translation: CASSQDPDRARGETQYF.

The rearrangement links TRBV18 to TRBJ1-6; D remains unclear. CDR1 and CDR2 from the germline V gene are KGHSH and LQKENI. The CDR3 runs to 15 residues. The ends were cut back, 3 bases at V and 7 bases at J, with 13 bases in the middle. The CDR3 reads CASSPVGPGNSPLHF. CDR3 DNA sequence: TGTGCCAGCTCACCGGTCGGGCCGGGGAATTCACCCCTCCACTTT.

This chain uses TRBV28 with TRBJ1-1; D is ambiguous. Per the germline V gene, CDR1 is MDHEN and CDR2 is SYDVKM. Between the trimmed V and J ends, which lost 5 bases and 4 bases, there was a span of 14 bases. There are 14 residues in the CDR3. In nucleotides, the CDR3 is TGTGCCAGCAGTCCGCCTGGTGAGGGCACTGAAGCTTTCTTT. It encodes CASSPPGEGTEAFF.

The rearrangement joins TRBV28 to TRBJ1-5, with TRBD1 matching over 10 bases. Trimming removed 8 bases from V and 6 bases from J; junction bases left unmatched: 7. CDR1 and CDR2 from the germline V gene are MDHEN and SYDVKM. The CDR3 consists of 14 residues. The CDR3 reads CASAGTGVIQPQHF. The CDR3 DNA is TGTGCCAGCGCCGGGACAGGGGTTATTCAGCCCCAGCATTTT.

The chain has TRBV5-1 and TRBJ1-1; TRBD1 aligns across 8 bases. Germline V lookup: CDR1 SGHRS, CDR2 YFSETQ. J was trimmed by 4 bases and V by 1 base; bases with no gene match: 6. The length of the CDR3 is 15 residues. The CDR3 protein is CASSLQTGVVTEAFF. The CDR3 DNA follows: TGCGCCAGCAGCTTGCAGACAGGGGTGGTCACTGAAGCTTTCTTT.